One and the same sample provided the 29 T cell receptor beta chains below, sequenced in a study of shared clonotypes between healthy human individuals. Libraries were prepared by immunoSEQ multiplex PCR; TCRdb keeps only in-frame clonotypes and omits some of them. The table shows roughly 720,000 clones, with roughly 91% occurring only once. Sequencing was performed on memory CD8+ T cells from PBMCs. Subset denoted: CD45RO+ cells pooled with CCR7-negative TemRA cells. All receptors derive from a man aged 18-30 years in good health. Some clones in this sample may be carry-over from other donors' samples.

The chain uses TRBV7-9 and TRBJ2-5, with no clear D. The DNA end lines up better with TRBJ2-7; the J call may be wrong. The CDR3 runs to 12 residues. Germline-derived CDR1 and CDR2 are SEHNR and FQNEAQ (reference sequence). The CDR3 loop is CASSLGYYEQYF. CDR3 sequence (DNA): TGTGCCAGCAGCTTAGGTTACTACGAGCAGTACTTC.

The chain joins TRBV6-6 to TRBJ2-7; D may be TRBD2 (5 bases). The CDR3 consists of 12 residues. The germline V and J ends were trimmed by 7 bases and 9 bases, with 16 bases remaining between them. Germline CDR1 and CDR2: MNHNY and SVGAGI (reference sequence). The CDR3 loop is CASISGELGQYF. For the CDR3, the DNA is TGTGCCAGCATTTCTGGGGAGTTAGGGCAGTACTTC.

CDR3 sequence: CASSLDTGTGYEQYF. The DNA of the CDR3 is TGCGCCAGCAGCTTGGATACCGGGACAGGGTACGAGCAGTACTTC. V usage is TRBV5-1 and J usage is TRBJ2-7; 9 bases map to TRBD1. The CDR3 extends over 15 amino acids. CDR1 and CDR2 (germline): SGHRS, YFSETQ. After removal of 0 bases from V and 4 bases from J, the junction contained 5 bases not matched to a gene.

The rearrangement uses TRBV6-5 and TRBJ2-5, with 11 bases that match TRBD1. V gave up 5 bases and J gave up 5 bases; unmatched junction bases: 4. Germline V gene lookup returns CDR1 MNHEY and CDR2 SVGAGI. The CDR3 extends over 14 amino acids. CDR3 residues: CASSEDRGRETQYF. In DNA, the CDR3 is TGTGCCAGCAGTGAGGACAGGGGGCGGGAGACCCAGTACTTC.

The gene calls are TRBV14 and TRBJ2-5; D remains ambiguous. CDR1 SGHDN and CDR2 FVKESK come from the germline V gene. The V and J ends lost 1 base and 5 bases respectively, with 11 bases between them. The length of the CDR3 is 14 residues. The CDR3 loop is CASSQGEYGETQYF. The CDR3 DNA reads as TGTGCCAGCAGCCAAGGGGAATACGGGGAGACCCAGTACTTC.

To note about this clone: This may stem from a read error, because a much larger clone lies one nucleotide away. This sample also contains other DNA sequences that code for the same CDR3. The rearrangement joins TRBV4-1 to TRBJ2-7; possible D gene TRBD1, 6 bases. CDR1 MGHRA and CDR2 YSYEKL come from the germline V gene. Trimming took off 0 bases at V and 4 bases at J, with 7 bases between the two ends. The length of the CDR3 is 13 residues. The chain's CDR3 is CASSQDRGYEQYF. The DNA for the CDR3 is TGCGCCAGCAGCCAAGATAGGGGGTACGAGCAGTACTTC.

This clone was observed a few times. As DNA, the CDR3 is TGTGCCAGCAGTCCGGCGTTCGCTGAAGCTTTCTTT. Translated: CASSPAFAEAFF. The V gene is TRBV2, the J gene TRBJ1-1; no clear D. Trimming pared 5 bases from V and 6 bases from J, leaving 10 bases between. The CDR3 consists of 12 residues. Germline V CDR1 and CDR2: SNHLY, FYNNEI.

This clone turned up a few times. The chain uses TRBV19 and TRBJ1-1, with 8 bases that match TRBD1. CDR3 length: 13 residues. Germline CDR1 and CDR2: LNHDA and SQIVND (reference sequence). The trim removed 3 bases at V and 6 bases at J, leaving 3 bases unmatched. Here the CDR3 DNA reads TGTGCCAGTAGTATGGACAGGGAGTCTGAAGCTTTCTTT. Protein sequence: CASSMDRESEAFF. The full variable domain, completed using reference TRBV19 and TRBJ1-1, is DGGITQSPKYLFRKEGQNVTLSCEQNLNHDAMYWYRQDPGQGLRLIYYSQIVNDFQKGDIAEGYSVSREKKESFPLTVTSAQKNPTAFYLCASSMDRESEAFFGQGTRLTVV.

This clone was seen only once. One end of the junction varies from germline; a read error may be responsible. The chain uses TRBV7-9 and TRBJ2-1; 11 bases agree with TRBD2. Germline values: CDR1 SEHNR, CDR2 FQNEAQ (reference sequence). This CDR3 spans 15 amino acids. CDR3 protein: CASRLAGGAYNEQFF. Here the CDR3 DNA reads TGTGCCAGCAGATTAGCGGGAGGGGCCTACAATGAGCAGTTCTTC.

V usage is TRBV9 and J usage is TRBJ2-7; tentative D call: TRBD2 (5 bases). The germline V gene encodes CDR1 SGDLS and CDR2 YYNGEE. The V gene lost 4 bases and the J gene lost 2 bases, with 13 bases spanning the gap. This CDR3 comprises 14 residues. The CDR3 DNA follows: TGTGCCAGCAGCTACACCGGGAACACCTACGAGCAGTACTTC. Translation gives CASSYTGNTYEQYF.

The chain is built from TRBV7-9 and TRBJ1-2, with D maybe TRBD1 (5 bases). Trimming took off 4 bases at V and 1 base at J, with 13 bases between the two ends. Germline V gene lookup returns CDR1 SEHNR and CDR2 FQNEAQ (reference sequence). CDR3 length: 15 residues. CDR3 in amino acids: CASSSPGRFNYGYTF. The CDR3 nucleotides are TGTGCCAGCAGCTCCCCAGGGCGGTTTAACTATGGCTACACCTTC. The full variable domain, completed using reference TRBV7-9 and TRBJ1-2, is DTGVSQNPRHKITKRGQNVTFRCDPISEHNRLYWYRQTLGQGPEFLTYFQNEAQLEKSRLLSDRFSAERPKGSFSTLEIQRTEQGDSAMYLCASSSPGRFNYGYTFGSGTRLTVV.

In DNA form, the CDR3 reads TGTGCCAGCAGTTTAGGGGCAGGGAATCGGGAGACCCAGTACTTC. Residues: CASSLGAGNRETQYF. This chain uses TRBV28 with TRBJ2-5; TRBD1 might be the D (5 bases). This CDR3 is 15 amino acids long. V lost 2 bases to trimming and J lost 5 bases, with 15 bases between them. CDR1 is MDHEN, CDR2 SYDVKM, per germline.

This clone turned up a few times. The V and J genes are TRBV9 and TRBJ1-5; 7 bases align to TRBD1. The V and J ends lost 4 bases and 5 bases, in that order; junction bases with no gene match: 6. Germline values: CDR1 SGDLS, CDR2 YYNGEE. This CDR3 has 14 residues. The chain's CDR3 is CASSPYQGDQPQHF. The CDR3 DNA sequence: TGTGCCAGCAGCCCATATCAGGGGGATCAGCCCCAGCATTTT.

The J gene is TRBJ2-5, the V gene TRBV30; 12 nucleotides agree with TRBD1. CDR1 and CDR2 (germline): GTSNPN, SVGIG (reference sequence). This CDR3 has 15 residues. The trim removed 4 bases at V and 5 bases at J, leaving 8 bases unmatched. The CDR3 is CAWTLGTGGAETQYF. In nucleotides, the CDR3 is TGTGCCTGGACATTGGGGACAGGGGGCGCGGAGACCCAGTACTTC. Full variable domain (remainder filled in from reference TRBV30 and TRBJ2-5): SQTIHQWPATLVQPVGSPLSLECTVEGTSNPNLYWYRQAAGRGLQLLFYSVGIGQISSEVPQNLSASRPQDRQFILSSKKLLLSDSGFYLCAWTLGTGGAETQYFGPGTRLLVL.

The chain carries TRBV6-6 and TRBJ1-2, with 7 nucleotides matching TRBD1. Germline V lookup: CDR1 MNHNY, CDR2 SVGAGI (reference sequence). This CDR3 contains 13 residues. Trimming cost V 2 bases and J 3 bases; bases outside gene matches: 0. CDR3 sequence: CASSYGTDYGYTF. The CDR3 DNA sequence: TGTGCCAGCAGTTACGGGACAGACTATGGCTACACCTTC.

The CDR3 loop is CASSPGGAGEQYF. The CDR3 nucleotides are TGTGCCAGCAGCCCTGGGGGGGCGGGGGAGCAGTACTTC. The chain links TRBV5-4 to TRBJ2-7; perhaps TRBD2 as D (7 bases). Germline-derived CDR1 and CDR2 are SGHNT and YYREEE (reference sequence). This CDR3 is built from 13 residues. The V gene lost 4 bases and the J gene lost 7 bases, with 15 bases spanning the gap.

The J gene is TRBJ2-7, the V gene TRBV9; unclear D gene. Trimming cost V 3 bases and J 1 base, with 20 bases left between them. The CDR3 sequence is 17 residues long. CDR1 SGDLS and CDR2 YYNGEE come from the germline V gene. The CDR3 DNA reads TGTGCCAGCAGCGCCGGACCAGGCAGTATCCCATCCTACGAGCAGTACTTC. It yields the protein CASSAGPGSIPSYEQYF.

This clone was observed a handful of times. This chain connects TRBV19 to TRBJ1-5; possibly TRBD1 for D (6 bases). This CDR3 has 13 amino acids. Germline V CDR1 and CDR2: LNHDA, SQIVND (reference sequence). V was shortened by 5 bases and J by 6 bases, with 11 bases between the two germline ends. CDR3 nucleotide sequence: TGTGCCAGTAGTGGAGGGGGGGGTCAGCCCCAGCATTTT. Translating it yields CASSGGGGQPQHF.

The CDR3 sequence: CASSYLGDAIAGELFF. CDR3 coding DNA: TGTGCCAGCAGTTACTTAGGGGACGCAATCGCCGGGGAGCTGTTTTTT. The V gene is TRBV6-6, the J gene TRBJ2-2; perhaps D is TRBD1 or TRBD2 (5 bases each). The V gene's germline CDR1 is MNHNY and CDR2 SVGAGI (reference sequence). The V end was cut by 1 base, the J end by 6 bases, with 15 bases between. The CDR3 has 16 residues.

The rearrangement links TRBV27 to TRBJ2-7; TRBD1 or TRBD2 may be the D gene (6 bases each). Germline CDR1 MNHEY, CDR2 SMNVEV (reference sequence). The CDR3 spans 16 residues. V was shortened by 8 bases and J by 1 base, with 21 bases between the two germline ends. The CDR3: CASGGPVGISSYEQYF. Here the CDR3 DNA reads TGTGCCAGCGGGGGGCCGGTTGGCATCTCTTCCTACGAGCAGTACTTC.

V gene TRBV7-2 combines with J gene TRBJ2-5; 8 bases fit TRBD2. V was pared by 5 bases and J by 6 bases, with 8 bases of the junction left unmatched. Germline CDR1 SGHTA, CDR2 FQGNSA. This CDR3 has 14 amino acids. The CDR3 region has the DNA TGTGCCAGCAGCCACGGGGGGGCCGGAAAGACCCAGTACTTC. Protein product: CASSHGGAGKTQYF.

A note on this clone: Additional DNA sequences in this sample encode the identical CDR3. CDR3 sequence: CSVESSYNEQFF. As DNA, the CDR3 is TGCAGCGTTGAGTCCAGCTACAATGAGCAGTTCTTC. V is TRBV29-1 and J is TRBJ2-1; no reliable D call. The V end lost 3 bases, the J end lost 3 bases, and 6 bases lay between the germline ends. This CDR3 contains 12 residues. Germline CDR1 SQVTM, CDR2 ANQGSEA.

This chain's CDR3 is CASSWTLPGAPNTGELFF. CDR3 in DNA: TGCGCCAGCAGCTGGACTCTTCCGGGGGCCCCGAACACCGGGGAGCTGTTTTTT. The rearrangement links TRBV5-1 to TRBJ2-2; D tentatively reads TRBD1 or TRBD2 (6 bases each). From germline, CDR1 is SGHRS and CDR2 YFSETQ. V was trimmed by 3 bases and J by 0 bases, leaving 18 bases between them. The CDR3 is 18 amino acids.

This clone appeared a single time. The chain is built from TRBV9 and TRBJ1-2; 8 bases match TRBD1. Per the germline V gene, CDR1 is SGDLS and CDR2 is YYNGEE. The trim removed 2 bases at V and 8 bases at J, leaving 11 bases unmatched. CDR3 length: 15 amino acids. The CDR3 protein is CASSVGLGQGNGYTF. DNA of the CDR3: TGTGCCAGCAGCGTCGGCCTAGGACAGGGTAACGGCTACACCTTC.

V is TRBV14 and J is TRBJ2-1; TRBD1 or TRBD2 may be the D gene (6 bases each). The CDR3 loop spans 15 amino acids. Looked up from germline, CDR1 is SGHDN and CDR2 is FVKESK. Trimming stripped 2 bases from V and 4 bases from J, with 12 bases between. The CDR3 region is CASSQRKGGYNEQFF. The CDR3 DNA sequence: TGTGCCAGCAGCCAACGAAAGGGGGGATACAATGAGCAGTTCTTC.

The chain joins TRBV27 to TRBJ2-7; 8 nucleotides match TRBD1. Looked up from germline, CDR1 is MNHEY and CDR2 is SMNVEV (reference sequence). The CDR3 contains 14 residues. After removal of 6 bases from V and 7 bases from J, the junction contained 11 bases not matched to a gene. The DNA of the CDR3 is TGTGCCAGCAGAACCGGGACAGGCGAATTGGAGCAGTACTTC. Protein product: CASRTGTGELEQYF.

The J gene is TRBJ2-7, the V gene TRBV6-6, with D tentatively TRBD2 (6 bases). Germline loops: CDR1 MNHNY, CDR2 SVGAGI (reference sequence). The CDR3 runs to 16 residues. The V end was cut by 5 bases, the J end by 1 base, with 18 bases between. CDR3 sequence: CASSLDSAGLSYEQYF. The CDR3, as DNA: TGTGCCAGCAGTCTTGATTCAGCGGGTCTGTCCTACGAGCAGTACTTC.

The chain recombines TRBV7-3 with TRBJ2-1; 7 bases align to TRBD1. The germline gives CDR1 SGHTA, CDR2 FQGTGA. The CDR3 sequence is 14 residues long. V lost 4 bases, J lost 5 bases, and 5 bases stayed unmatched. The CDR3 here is CASSSDRSDNEQFF. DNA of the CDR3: TGTGCCAGCAGCTCGGACAGGTCTGACAATGAGCAGTTCTTC.

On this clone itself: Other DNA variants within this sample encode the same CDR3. As DNA, the CDR3 is TGTGCCAGCAGCCGACTAGCGGGAGGCTACGAGCAGTACTTC. As protein: CASSRLAGGYEQYF. This chain joins TRBV28 and TRBJ2-7; TRBD2 agrees at 13 bases. With V trimmed by 6 bases and J by 3 bases, 2 bases remained unmatched. The CDR3 runs to 14 residues. Germline CDR1 and CDR2: MDHEN and SYDVKM.